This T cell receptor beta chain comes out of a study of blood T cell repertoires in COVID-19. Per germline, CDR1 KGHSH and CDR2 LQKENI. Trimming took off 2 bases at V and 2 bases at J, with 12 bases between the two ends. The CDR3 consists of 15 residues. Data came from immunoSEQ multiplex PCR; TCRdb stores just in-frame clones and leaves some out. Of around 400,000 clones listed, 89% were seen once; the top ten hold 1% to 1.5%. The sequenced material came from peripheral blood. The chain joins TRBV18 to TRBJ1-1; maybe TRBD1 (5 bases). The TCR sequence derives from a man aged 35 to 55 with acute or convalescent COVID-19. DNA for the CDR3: TGTGCCAGCTCACCAAATCCAGGGTCAAACACTGAAGCTTTCTTT. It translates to CASSPNPGSNTEAFF. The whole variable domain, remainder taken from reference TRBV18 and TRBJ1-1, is NAGVMQNPRHLVRRRGQEARLRCSPMKGHSHVYWYRQLPEEGLKFMVYLQKENIIDESGMPKERFSAEFPKEGPSILRIQQVVRGDSAAYFCASSPNPGSNTEAFFGQGTRLTVV.